Each of the 8 T cell receptor beta chains below was sequenced from the same sample in a study of T cells in Graves' hyperthyroidism and ophthalmopathy. RNA transcripts served as the template for amplifying TCR beta CDR3 regions. The study used the HTBI primer set for a first-round RT-PCR of the TCR CDR3. TCRdb processed the multiplex PCR reads anew with MiXCR; each CDR3 protein has one entry. The sample lists about 400,000 distinct CDR3 sequences; about 15% were seen once. The sample taken for sequencing was blood. Source of these receptors: a woman between 18 and 29 years old with Graves' hyperthyroidism.

In nucleotides, the CDR3 is TGCAGCTCCGATTCGCCCCAGGGGCCCCTAAATTACAATGAGCAGTTCTTC. This translates into CSSDSPQGPLNYNEQFF. This chain joins TRBV29-1 and TRBJ2-1, with a possible D match to TRBD1 (6 bases). Trimming shortened V by 8 bases and J by 4 bases, and 27 bases separated the two germline ends. This CDR3 spans 17 amino acids. The germline V gene has CDR1 SQVTM and CDR2 ANQGSEA.

This clonotype was counted ten times or more. The chain combines TRBV13 with TRBJ1-1; TRBD1 aligns across 7 bases. The CDR3 is 14 amino acids. V was clipped by 5 bases and J by 4 bases; unmatched bases: 7. The germline V gene encodes CDR1 PRHDT and CDR2 FYEKMQ (reference sequence). CDR3 coding DNA: TGTGCCAGCAGCACGGGACAGTTGGGCACTGAAGCTTTCTTT. This encodes CASSTGQLGTEAFF.

This clonotype showed up many times. The chain links TRBV12-3 or TRBV12-4 to TRBJ1-6; 8 bases line up with TRBD1. Germline trimming cut 4 bases from V and 4 bases from J; bases unmatched to any gene: 3. The CDR3 is 15 amino acids. CDR3 sequence: CASSWGQAYNSPLHF. As DNA, the CDR3 is TGTGCCAGCAGTTGGGGACAGGCTTATAATTCACCCCTCCACTTT.

This clonotype was recorded at least ten times. The genes are TRBV18 and TRBJ2-7; perhaps TRBD1 as D (6 bases). V gave up 3 bases and J gave up 6 bases, with 12 bases separating them. The germline gives CDR1 KGHSH, CDR2 LQKENI. The CDR3 totals 13 residues. The CDR3 DNA follows: TGTGCCAGCTCACCCGACAGGATCGGCGAGCAGTACTTC. Its protein is CASSPDRIGEQYF.

The table lists this clonotype with many counts. This chain joins TRBV24-1 and TRBJ1-2, with D tentatively TRBD1 (5 bases). Germline V gene lookup returns CDR1 KGHDR and CDR2 SFDVKD. The CDR3 covers 13 residues. The germline V and J ends were trimmed by 4 bases and 3 bases, with 8 bases remaining between them. The CDR3 here is CATSDRDHYGYTF. The CDR3 DNA follows: TGTGCCACCAGTGACCGGGACCACTATGGCTACACCTTC.

The chain joins TRBV6-1 to TRBJ2-2; D gene uncertain. Trimming removed 8 bases at V and 0 bases at J, with 13 bases between. The V gene's germline CDR1 is MNHNS and CDR2 SASEGT. The CDR3 length is 15 residues. CDR3: CASGHPRANTGELFF. The CDR3 bases are TGTGCCAGCGGCCACCCACGGGCGAACACCGGGGAGCTGTTTTTT.

The rearrangement links TRBV4-1 to TRBJ2-1, with 8 bases identical to TRBD1. The germline CDR1 and CDR2 sequences are MGHRA and YSYEKL. The trim removed 3 bases at V and 6 bases at J, leaving 13 bases unmatched. This CDR3 has 17 residues. The CDR3: CASSHRFEDRALNEQFF. As DNA, the CDR3 is TGCGCCAGCAGCCATCGCTTCGAGGACAGGGCCCTCAATGAGCAGTTCTTC.

This clonotype was seen repeatedly, ten times or more. The gene calls are TRBV20-1 and TRBJ2-1; the match to TRBD1 covers 9 bases. CDR3 length: 14 amino acids. The junction had 7 bases not matched to a gene; V was cut back by 8 bases and J by 2 bases. Germline assignment: CDR1 DFQATT and CDR2 SNEGSKA (reference sequence). CDR3 nucleotide sequence: TGCAGTCCCAATACAGGGGGCGCCTACAATGAGCAGTTCTTC. Translation gives CSPNTGGAYNEQFF.